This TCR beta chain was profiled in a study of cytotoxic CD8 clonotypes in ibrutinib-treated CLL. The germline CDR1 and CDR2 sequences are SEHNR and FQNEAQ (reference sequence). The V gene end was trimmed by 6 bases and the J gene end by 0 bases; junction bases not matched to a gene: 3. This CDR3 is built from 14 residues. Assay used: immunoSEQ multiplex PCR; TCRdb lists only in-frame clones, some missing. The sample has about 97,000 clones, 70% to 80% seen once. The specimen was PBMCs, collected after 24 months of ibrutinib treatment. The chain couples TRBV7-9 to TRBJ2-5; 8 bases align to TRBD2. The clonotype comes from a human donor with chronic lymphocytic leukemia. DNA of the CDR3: TGTGCCAGCAGGGATAGCGGGAACCAAGAGACCCAGTACTTC. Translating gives CASRDSGNQETQYF.